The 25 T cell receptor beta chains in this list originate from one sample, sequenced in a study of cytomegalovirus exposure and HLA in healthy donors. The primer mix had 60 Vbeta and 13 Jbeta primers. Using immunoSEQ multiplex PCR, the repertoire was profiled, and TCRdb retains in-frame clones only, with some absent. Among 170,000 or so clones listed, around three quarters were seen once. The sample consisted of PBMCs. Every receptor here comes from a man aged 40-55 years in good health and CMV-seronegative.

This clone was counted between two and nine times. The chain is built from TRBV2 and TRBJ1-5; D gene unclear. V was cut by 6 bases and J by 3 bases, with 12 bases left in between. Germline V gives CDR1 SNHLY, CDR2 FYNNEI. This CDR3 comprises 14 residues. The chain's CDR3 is CASSPDSLNQPQHF. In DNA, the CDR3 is TGTGCCAGCAGCCCAGACTCCCTCAATCAGCCCCAGCATTTT.

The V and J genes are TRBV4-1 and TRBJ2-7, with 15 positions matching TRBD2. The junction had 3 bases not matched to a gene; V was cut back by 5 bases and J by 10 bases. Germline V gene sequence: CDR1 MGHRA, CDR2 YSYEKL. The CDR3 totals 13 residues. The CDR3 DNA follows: TGCGCCAGCAGCGGACTAGCGGGAGGGGAACAGTACTTC. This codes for CASSGLAGGEQYF.

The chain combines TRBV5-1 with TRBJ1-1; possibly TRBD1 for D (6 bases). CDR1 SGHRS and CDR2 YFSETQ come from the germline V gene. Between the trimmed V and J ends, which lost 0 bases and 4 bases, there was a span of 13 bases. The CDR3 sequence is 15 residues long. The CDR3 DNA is TGCGCCAGCAGCTTGGATGTCATGGGGGCCACTGAAGCTTTCTTT. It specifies CASSLDVMGATEAFF.

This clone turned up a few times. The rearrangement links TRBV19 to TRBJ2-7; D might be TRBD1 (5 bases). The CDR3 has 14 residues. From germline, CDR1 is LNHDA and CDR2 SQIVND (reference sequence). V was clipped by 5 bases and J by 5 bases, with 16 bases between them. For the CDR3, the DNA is TGTGCCAGTAGTGAACACAGGACAACAAACGAGCAGTACTTC. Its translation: CASSEHRTTNEQYF.

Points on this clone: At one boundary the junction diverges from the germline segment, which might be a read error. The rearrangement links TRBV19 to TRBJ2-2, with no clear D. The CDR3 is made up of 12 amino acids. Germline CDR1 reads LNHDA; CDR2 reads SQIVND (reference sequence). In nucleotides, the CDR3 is TGTGCCGGTAGTTTCCGTCCCGGGGAGCTGTTTTTT. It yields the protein CAGSFRPGELFF.

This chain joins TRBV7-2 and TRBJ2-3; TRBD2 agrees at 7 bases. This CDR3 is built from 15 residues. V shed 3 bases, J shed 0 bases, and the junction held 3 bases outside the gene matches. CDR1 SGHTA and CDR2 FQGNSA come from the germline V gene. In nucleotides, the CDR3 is TGTGCCAGCAGCTTTCGTAGCGGGAGCACAGATACGCAGTATTTT. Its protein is CASSFRSGSTDTQYF.

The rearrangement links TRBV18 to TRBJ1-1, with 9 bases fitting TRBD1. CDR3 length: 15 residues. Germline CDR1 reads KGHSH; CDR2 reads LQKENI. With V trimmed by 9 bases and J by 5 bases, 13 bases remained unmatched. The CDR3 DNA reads TGTGCCAGTTCAAAACAGGGGGCATCTGGGACTGAAGCTTTCTTT. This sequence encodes CASSKQGASGTEAFF.

DNA of the CDR3: TGTGCCAGCAGTGTTACAGGGGCTGTTCAGCCCCAGCATTTT. Translating gives CASSVTGAVQPQHF. The rearrangement links TRBV6-1 to TRBJ1-5; 7 bases match TRBD1. Per the germline V gene, CDR1 is MNHNS and CDR2 is SASEGT. Trimming at V came to 4 bases and at J to 6 bases, leaving 6 bases not matched to a gene. This CDR3 has 14 amino acids.

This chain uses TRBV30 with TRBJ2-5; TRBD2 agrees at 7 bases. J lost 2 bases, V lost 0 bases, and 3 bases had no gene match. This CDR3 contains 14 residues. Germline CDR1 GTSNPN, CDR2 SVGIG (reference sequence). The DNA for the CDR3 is TGTGCCTGGAGTGTTCAGGGACTACAAGAGACCCAGTACTTC. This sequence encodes CAWSVQGLQETQYF.

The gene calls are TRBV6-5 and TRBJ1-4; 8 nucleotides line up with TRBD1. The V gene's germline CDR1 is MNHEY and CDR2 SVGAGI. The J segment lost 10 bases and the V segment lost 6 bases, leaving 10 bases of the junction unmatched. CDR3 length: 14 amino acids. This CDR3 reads CASSGQGQVRKLFF. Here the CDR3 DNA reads TGTGCCAGCAGCGGCCAGGGACAGGTGCGAAAACTGTTTTTT.

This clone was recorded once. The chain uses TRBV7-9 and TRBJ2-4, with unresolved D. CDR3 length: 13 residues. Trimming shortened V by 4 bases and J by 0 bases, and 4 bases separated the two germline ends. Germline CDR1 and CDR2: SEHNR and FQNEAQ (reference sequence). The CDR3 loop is CASSSLAKNIQYF. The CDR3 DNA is TGTGCCAGCAGCTCACTAGCCAAAAACATTCAGTACTTC.

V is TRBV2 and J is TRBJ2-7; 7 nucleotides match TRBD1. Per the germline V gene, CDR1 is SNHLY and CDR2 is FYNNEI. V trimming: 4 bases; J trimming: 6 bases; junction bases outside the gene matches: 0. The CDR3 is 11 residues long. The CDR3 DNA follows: TGTGCCAGCAGTGCAGGGGGCGAGCAGTACTTC. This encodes CASSAGGEQYF.

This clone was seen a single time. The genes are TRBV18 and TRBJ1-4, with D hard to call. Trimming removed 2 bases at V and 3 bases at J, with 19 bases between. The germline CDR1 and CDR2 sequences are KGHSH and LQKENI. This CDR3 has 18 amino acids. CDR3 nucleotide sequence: TGTGCCAGCTCACCAGTTCGGGTGTTTCGGGGTGCTAATGAAAAACTGTTTTTT. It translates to CASSPVRVFRGANEKLFF.

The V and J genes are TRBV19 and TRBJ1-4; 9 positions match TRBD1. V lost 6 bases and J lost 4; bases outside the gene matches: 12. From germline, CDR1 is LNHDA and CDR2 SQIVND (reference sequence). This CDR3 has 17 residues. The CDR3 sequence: CASRTAGTGTLNEKLFF. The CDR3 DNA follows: TGTGCCAGTAGAACCGCCGGGACAGGGACTCTTAATGAAAAACTGTTTTTT.

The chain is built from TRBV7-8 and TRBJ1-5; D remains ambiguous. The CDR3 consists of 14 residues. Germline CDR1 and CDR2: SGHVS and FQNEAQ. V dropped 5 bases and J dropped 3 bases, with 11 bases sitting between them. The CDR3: CASSLGRFNQPQHF. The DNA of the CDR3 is TGTGCCAGCAGCCTAGGGAGATTCAATCAGCCCCAGCATTTT.

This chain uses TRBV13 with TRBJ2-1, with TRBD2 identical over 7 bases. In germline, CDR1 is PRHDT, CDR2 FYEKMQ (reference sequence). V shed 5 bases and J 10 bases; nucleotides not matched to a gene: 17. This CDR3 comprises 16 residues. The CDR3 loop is CASSPRGALADNEQFF. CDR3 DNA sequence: TGTGCCAGCAGCCCTAGAGGGGCGCTAGCGGATAACGAGCAGTTCTTC.

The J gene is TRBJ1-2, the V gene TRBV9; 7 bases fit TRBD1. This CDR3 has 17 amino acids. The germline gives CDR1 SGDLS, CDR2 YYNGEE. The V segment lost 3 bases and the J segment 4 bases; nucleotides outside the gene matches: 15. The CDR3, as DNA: TGTGCCAGCAGCGCAACTCAACGCCCAACAGGGGTCTATGGCTACACCTTC. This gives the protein CASSATQRPTGVYGYTF. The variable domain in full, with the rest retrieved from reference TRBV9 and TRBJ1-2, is DSGVTQTPKHLITATGQRVTLRCSPRSGDLSVYWYQQSLDQGLQFLIQYYNGEERAKGNILERFSAQQFPDLHSELNLSSLELGDSALYFCASSATQRPTGVYGYTFGSGTRLTVV.

Here the CDR3 DNA reads TGTGCCAGCAGCTTGGCGGCTAGCGGGAGTAATGAGCAGTTCTTC. Residues: CASSLAASGSNEQFF. The chain joins TRBV5-4 to TRBJ2-1; TRBD2 aligns across 10 bases. V gave up 0 bases and J gave up 7 bases; unmatched junction bases: 4. Germline values: CDR1 SGHNT, CDR2 YYREEE (reference sequence). The CDR3 contains 15 residues.

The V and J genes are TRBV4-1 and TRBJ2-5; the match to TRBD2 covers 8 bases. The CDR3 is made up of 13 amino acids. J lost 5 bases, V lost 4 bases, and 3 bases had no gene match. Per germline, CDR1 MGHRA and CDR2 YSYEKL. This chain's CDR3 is CASSPGLVETQYF. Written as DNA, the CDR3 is TGCGCCAGCAGCCCGGGACTAGTCGAGACCCAGTACTTC.

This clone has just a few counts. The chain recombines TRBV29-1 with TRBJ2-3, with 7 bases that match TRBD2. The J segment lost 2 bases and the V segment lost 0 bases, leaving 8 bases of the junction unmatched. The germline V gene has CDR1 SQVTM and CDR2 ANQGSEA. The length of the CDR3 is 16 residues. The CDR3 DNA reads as TGCAGCGTTGAAGAACCCAGCGGGGTTACCACAGATACGCAGTATTTT. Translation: CSVEEPSGVTTDTQYF.

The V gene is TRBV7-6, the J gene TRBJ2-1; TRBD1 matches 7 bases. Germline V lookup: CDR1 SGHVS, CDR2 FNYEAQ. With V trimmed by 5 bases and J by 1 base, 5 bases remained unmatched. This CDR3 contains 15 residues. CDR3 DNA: TGTGCCAGCAGCCAACCGGGACAGTCCTACAATGAGCAGTTCTTC. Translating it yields CASSQPGQSYNEQFF.

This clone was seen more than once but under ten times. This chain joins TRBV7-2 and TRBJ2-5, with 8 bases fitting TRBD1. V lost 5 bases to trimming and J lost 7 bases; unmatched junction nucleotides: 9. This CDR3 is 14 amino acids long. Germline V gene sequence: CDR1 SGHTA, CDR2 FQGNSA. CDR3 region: CASSLDRASRTQYF. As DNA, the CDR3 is TGTGCCAGCAGCCTGGACAGGGCCTCTAGGACCCAGTACTTC.

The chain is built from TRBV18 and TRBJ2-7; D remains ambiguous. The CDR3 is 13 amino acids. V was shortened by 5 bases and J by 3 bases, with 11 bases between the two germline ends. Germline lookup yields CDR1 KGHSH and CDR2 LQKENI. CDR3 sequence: CASSVTESYEQYF. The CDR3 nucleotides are TGTGCCAGCTCAGTCACAGAAAGCTACGAGCAGTACTTC.

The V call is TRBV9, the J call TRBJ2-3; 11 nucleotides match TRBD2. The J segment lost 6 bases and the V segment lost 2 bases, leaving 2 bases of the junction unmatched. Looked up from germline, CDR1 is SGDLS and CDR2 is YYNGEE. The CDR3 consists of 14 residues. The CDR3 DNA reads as TGTGCCAGCAGCGTTAGCGGGGGGGCCGATACGCAGTATTTT. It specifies CASSVSGGADTQYF.

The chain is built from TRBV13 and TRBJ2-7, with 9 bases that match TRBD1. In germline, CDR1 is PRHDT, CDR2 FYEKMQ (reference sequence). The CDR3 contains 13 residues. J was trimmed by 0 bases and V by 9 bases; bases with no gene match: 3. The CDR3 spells CARDRGPSYEQYF. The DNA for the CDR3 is TGTGCCAGGGACAGGGGCCCCTCCTACGAGCAGTACTTC.